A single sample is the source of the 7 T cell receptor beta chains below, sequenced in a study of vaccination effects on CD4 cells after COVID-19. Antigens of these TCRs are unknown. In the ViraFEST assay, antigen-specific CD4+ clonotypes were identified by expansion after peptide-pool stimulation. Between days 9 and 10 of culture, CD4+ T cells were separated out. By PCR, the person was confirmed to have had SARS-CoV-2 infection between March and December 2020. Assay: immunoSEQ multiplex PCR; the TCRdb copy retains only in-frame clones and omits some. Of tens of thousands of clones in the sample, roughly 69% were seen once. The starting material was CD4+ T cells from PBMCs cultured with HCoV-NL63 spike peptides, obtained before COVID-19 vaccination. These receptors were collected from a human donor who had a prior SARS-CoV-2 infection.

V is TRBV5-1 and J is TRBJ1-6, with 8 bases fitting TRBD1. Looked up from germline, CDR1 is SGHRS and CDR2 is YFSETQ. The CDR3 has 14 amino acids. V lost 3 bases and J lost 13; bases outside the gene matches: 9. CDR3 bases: TGCGCCAGCAGCTCTGGACAGGGACCGTCTCCCCTCCACTTT. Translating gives CASSSGQGPSPLHF. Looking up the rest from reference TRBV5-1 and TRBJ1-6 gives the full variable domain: KAGVTQTPRYLIKTRGQQVTLSCSPISGHRSVSWYQQTPGQGLQFLFEYFSETQRNKGNFPGRFSGRQFSNSRSEMNVSTLELGDSALYLCASSSGQGPSPLHFGNGTRLTVT.

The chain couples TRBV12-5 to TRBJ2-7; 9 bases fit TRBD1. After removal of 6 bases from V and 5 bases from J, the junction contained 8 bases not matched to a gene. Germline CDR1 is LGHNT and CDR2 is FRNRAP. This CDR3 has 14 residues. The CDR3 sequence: CASGVGDRDHEQYF. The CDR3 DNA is TGTGCTAGTGGGGTCGGGGACAGGGACCACGAGCAGTACTTC.

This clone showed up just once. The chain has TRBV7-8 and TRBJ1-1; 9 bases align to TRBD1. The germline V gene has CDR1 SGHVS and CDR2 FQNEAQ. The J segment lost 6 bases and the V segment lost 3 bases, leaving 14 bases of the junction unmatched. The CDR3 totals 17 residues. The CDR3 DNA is TGTGCCAGCAGCTTGAGAGCACCGGGACAGGGTACGCCTGAAGCTTTCTTT. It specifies CASSLRAPGQGTPEAFF. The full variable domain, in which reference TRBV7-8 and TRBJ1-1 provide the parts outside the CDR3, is GAGVSQSPRYKVAKRGQDVALRCDPISGHVSLFWYQQALGQGPEFLTYFQNEAQLDKSGLPSDRFFAERPEGSVSTLKIQRTQQEDSAVYLCASSLRAPGQGTPEAFFGQGTRLTVV.

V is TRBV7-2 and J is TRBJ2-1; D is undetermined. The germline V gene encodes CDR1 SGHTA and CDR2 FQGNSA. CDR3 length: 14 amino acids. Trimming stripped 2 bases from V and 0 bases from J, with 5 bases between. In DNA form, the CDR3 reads TGTGCCAGCAGCTTATTACCCTCCTACAATGAGCAGTTCTTC. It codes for CASSLLPSYNEQFF.

CDR3 DNA sequence: TGTGCCAGCAGTTACGACTACTTCAGAGTGAACACTGAAGCTTTCTTT. Amino acid sequence: CASSYDYFRVNTEAFF. This rearrangement joins TRBV6-2 or TRBV6-3 to TRBJ1-1; D gene ambiguous. The length of the CDR3 is 16 residues. With 2 bases removed from V and 0 bases from J, the gap between germline ends came to 13 bases. Germline lookup yields CDR1 MNHEY and CDR2 SVGEGT.

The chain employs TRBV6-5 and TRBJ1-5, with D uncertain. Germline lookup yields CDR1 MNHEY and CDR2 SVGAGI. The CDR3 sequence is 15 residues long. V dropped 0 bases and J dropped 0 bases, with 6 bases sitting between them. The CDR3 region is CASSYSGYSNQPQHF. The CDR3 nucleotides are TGTGCCAGCAGTTACTCCGGGTATAGCAATCAGCCCCAGCATTTT.

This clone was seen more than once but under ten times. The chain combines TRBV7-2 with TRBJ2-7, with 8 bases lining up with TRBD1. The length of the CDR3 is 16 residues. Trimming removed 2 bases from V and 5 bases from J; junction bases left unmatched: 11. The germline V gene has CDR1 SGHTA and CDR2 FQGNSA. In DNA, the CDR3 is TGTGCCAGCAGCTTATCGGGCAGGGGGCGATGGGACGAGCAGTACTTC. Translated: CASSLSGRGRWDEQYF.